This T cell receptor beta chain was recovered during a study of shared clonotypes between healthy human individuals (dated by TCRdb to the early 2020s). About the investigation overall: A couple of women and three men aged 18 to 49 years were included in the cohort. Blood TCR repertoires of five healthy adults were deeply sequenced to estimate repertoire size and the extent of clonotype sharing between individuals. For each donor, three plates each were used for CD4 naive and CD4 memory, two plates were used for CD8 naive, and one plate was used for CD8 memory. To increase sequencing depth and limit assay-specific biases, TCR repertoire library preparation and sequencing were carried out by different laboratories using diverse techniques. Leukapheresis yielded between about 0.94 and 8.9 billion PBMCs per donor.

V loses 5 bases of germline sequence and J loses 5 bases, and the interval between the two ends is 18 bases. CDR3 length: 16 amino acids, cysteine to phenylalanine. The sequence is cut down to CDR3 DNA, 48 bases in frame from base 1. The germline V gene specifies SGHAT as CDR1 and FQNNGV as CDR2. General findings and caveats noted by the study authors: Because the study included only a small number of donors, the genetic and exposure-history diversity represented was limited. Sharing across a few donors was observed for 4.5% to 6.5% of naive CD4, under 4% of naive CD8, 2.3% of memory CD4, and around 0.4% of memory CD8 clonotypes. Sampling was restricted to blood, and TCR repertoires in tissues likely differ from the TCR repertoires found in blood. Clonotypes shared by all four sorted-subset donors showed higher generation probabilities than non-shared clonotypes. Pairwise subsampling led to the expectation that sequencing depth would affect the degree of clonotype sharing among donors. Estimated clonotype richness was generally larger for naive than for memory subsets. Incomplete sequencing was indicated by rarefaction of sorted-subset datasets, despite the large sequencing depth.

Using the deep immunoSEQ assay, multiplex PCR amplified TCR CDR3 regions from genomic DNA. Genomic DNA extracted from each cell subset was distributed evenly over all wells of several immunoSEQ 96-well plates, and each plate served as one replicate. For sorted subsets, about 200 ng genomic DNA, equal to 25,000 to 35,000 T cell genomes, was loaded into each replicate PCR. The purified libraries were quantified using a Qubit 3.0 fluorometer, sized with a Bioanalyzer 2100, and then quantified again using the KAPA Library Quantification kit. Every immunoSEQ 96-well plate was sequenced on a dedicated single-read 150-cycle Illumina NextSeq 550 flow cell. On the authors' methods: Because the immunoSEQ output included only junctional sequences and no quality scores, the filtering could not be the same as the filtering used for full-length reads. Sequences were annotated with PyIR, a Python wrapper for IgBLAST v1.9, using IMGT germline references to assign V/J genes and CDR3. Any read was removed if the V/J assignment was weak (E-value above 1e-6), the CDR3 was missing, or the read contained stop codons, out-of-frame junctions, or ambiguous translated residues. A V3J clonotype was defined by an identical inferred V gene, J gene, and CDR3 amino acid sequence. Percentage overlap between repertoires was calculated by dividing the number of shared unique clonotypes by the size of the smaller repertoire. RTK rarefaction, the Chao1 estimator, and Recon v2.1 estimates of unobserved clonotypes were used to assess repertoire richness. OLGA was used to compute generation probabilities for all TCRbeta clonotypes that the gDNA method yielded from a handful of donors. What TCRdb holds here is the immuneACCESS table cut down to in-frame rearrangements. Part of the clones is not present; checked against another copy, under half of the missing clones reflect an unresolved V gene, and the others are unexplained. The DNA was the basis for D and trimming; V, J and clone size are from that table. The sample table shows roughly 850,000 clones, and about 97% are seen once. Around 0.25% of the sample rests with the top ten.

CD8 naive samples were obtained by positive selection for CCR7 among CD45RO-negative cells, yielding a CD45RA+CCR7+ population from which TemRA cells were excluded. Donors were healthy HIV-negative adults with no recently reported acute infections or vaccinations. Every donor was a Caucasian adult residing in Nashville, Tennessee, USA. Blood was obtained by leukapheresis, after which PBMCs were separated by Ficoll-Histopaque density gradient centrifugation and cryopreserved in liquid nitrogen vapor phase. Analytical flow cytometry was used to check the purity and quantity of each magnetically sorted T cell population. Each sorted fraction had its genomic DNA isolated and then quantified by UV absorbance on a Nanodrop 2000c. Note on this clone: No cognate antigen has been identified for it. No base-level quality is on record; no much larger clone is a single base apart.

The material sequenced was naive CD8+ T cells sorted from blood. The sample's cell subset or site label, in plain terms: CD45RA+CCR7+. The chain is encoded by TRBV11-2 joined to TRBJ1-4, with TRBD1 as a weak D call on 6 bases. The sequence was obtained from a young man in good health. The CDR3 region has the sequence CASSPRNRATNEKLFF. The DNA sequence reads TGTGCCAGCAGCCCACGAAACAGGGCTACGAATGAAAAACTGTTTTTT.